This TCR beta chain was recorded in a study of CD8 T cells in Susac syndrome. General study points: It was acknowledged by the study that relatively few individuals were included in its TCR sequencing and HLA analysis.

Sequencing targeted TCR beta in blood CD8+ and CD4+ T cells. RNA totalling 0.5 to 1 ug underwent reverse transcription with random hexamers. TCRdb reprocessed the immunoSEQ multiplex PCR reads with MiXCR, giving one entry per CDR3 protein. Of 150,000 to 160,000 distinct CDR3 sequences in the sample, approximately 95% were seen once. Concerning this clonotype: Antigen unknown.

This TCR was recovered from a human donor with Susac syndrome. Specimen: CD4+ T cells from PBMCs.

The CDR3 sequence: CATSDSRDYNTGELFF. In DNA, the CDR3 is TGTGCCACCAGTGACTCCCGGGACTACAACACCGGGGAGCTGTTTTTT. The chain carries TRBV24-1 and TRBJ2-2, with 7 bases matching TRBD2. The V gene end was trimmed by 4 bases and the J gene end by 2 bases; junction bases not matched to a gene: 6. This CDR3 contains 16 residues. Germline V lookup: CDR1 KGHDR, CDR2 SFDVKD.